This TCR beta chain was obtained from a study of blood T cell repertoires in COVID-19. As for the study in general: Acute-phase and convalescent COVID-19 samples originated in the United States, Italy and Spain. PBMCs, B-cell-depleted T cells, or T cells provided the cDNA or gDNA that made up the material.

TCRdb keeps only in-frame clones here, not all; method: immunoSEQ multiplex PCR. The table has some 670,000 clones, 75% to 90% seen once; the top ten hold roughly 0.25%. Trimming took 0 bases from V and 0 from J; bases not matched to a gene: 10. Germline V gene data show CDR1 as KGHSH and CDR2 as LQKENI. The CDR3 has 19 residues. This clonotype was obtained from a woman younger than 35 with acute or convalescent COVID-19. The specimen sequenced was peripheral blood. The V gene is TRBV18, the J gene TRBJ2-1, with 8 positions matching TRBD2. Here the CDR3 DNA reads TGTGCCAGCTCACCACCGCCGGGGGGGCCCAACAGCTCCTACAATGAGCAGTTCTTC. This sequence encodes CASSPPPGGPNSSYNEQFF.